This is a list of T cell receptor beta chains from one sample in a study of blood T cell repertoires in COVID-19. The repertoire was sequenced with immunoSEQ multiplex PCR; TCRdb's copy has only in-frame clones and lacks some. This sample carries approximately 200,000 clones, 80% to 90% of them seen once, and the ten largest clones take roughly a tenth. Sequenced material: peripheral blood. Receptors were obtained from a woman aged 80 or over with COVID-19, enrolled during active disease. The conserved cysteine and the conserved F or W are not part of the CDR3 here. Each record gives: J gene, clone size, V gene, CDR3 protein. Where a row states a size, it is once, few, many or the class of an expanded clone; other rows omit it.

>TRBJ2-7|-|TRBV4-3
ASSQGWDSSYEQY
>TRBJ2-3|-|TRBV19
AKTQGLDTDTQY
>TRBJ2-3|-|TRBV18
ASSPPVAGNTDTQY
>TRBJ2-1|-|TRBV11-2
ASSPYRQGPYNEQF
>TRBJ2-2|-|TRBV5-1
ASGGQGAQTGELF
>TRBJ2-7|-|TRBV7-3
ASSTGGASLQY
>TRBJ2-5|-|TRBV18
ASSPPIGGVQETQY
>TRBJ1-5|-|TRBV5-4
ASSPGGDSNQPQH
>TRBJ2-3|once|TRBV5-1
ASSPRGGVTDTQY
>TRBJ1-3|-|TRBV4-1
ASSQEGRGRNTIY
>TRBJ2-3|-|TRBV7-9
ASSLGQGAADTQY
>TRBJ1-6|-|TRBV6-5
ASRAKGNNSPLH
>TRBJ2-5|-|TRBV5-1
ASSLEGQQETQY
>TRBJ1-1|-|TRBV27
ASGQRDRNTEAF
>TRBJ1-2|-|TRBV5-8
ASSLNRVSDYGYT
>TRBJ1-4|-|TRBV28
ASTSIGGISATNEKLF
>TRBJ1-1|-|TRBV29-1
SVENLQGMNTEAF
>TRBJ1-5|-|TRBV14
ASTEGFGGQPQH
>TRBJ1-4|once|TRBV5-1
ASSLPEGGKLF
>TRBJ1-2|-|TRBV30
AWTYVQGLKDYGYT
>TRBJ1-1|-|TRBV7-9
ASSLQGGANTEAF
>TRBJ1-3|-|TRBV5-4
ASSRGETGNTIY
>TRBJ1-2|-|TRBV2
ASSDGGGGYGYT
>TRBJ1-1|-|TRBV18
ASSGTAPSGSNAEAF
>TRBJ2-5|-|TRBV29-1
SSLAGGQETQY
>TRBJ1-6|-|TRBV21-1
ASSRGSRSYNSPLH
>TRBJ2-5|-|TRBV18
ASSRGTGETQY
>TRBJ1-1|-|TRBV5-1
ASSRTGDTEAF
>TRBJ1-3|-|TRBV5-1
ASSLDRGNGNTIY
>TRBJ1-1|-|TRBV28
ATRTQGTTEAF
>TRBJ2-7|-|TRBV28
ASSLYTGRGQSKQY
>TRBJ1-4|-|TRBV7-2
ASSPGTGGEKLF
>TRBJ1-6|-|TRBV3-1/TRBV3-2
ASSLQTGSHSPLH
>TRBJ1-5|-|TRBV6-2/TRBV6-3
ASSYSGSQPQH
>TRBJ1-2|-|TRBV6-6
ASWGRESGYT
>TRBJ1-6|-|TRBV20-1
SASLSGTGKSSYNSPLH
>TRBJ1-6|-|TRBV4-2
ASSQGQNNSPLH
>TRBJ1-2|-|TRBV6-1
ASSDKGAGNYGYT
>TRBJ1-6|-|TRBV6-5
ATRTGGLGNSPLH
>TRBJ1-2|-|TRBV5-1
ASSLRGDRADYGYT
>TRBJ2-4|-|TRBV11-2
ASSFSWDRENIQY